A single sample is the source of the 10 T cell receptor beta chains below, sequenced in a study of CD4 T cells in relation to SARS-CoV-2 and coronaviruses. The unexposed donors gave CD4+ T cells in 2011-2018, prior to COVID-19. Sequencing was performed with immunoSEQ multiplex PCR; in TCRdb, only in-frame clones are kept and a portion is missing. The table lists roughly 60,000 clones, about 94% of them singletons. The source material was naive CD4+ T cells from PBMCs. The subset here: naive CD4+ T cells isolated by negative enrichment. The origin of the receptors is a human donor in good health.

The V gene is TRBV7-9, the J gene TRBJ2-3; 16 bases match TRBD2. The ends lost 5 bases at V and 2 bases at J; junction bases unmatched: 7. The CDR3 contains 18 residues. Germline loops: CDR1 SEHNR, CDR2 FQNEAQ (reference sequence). The CDR3: CASSPPGLAGGITDTQYF. The CDR3 region has the DNA TGTGCCAGCAGCCCGCCGGGACTAGCGGGAGGGATCACAGATACGCAGTATTTT. The complete variable domain, with remaining parts taken from reference TRBV7-9 and TRBJ2-3, reads DTGVSQNPRHKITKRGQNVTFRCDPISEHNRLYWYRQTLGQGPEFLTYFQNEAQLEKSRLLSDRFSAERPKGSFSTLEIQRTEQGDSAMYLCASSPPGLAGGITDTQYFGPGTRLTVL.

J is TRBJ1-3 and V is TRBV5-1; D possibly corresponds to TRBD1 (6 bases). This CDR3 region has 16 residues. Germline V gives CDR1 SGHRS, CDR2 YFSETQ. Trimming shortened V by 5 bases and J by 4 bases, and 19 bases separated the two germline ends. CDR3 loop: CASRDSRAGSGNTIYF. The CDR3 DNA reads as TGCGCCAGCAGGGACAGTAGGGCTGGAAGCGGAAACACCATATATTTT.

The chain joins TRBV19 to TRBJ1-5, with TRBD1 matching over 9 bases. CDR1 LNHDA and CDR2 SQIVND come from the germline V gene (reference sequence). CDR3 length: 17 residues. V dropped 7 bases and J dropped 0; count of bases not matched to a gene: 10. In nucleotides, the CDR3 is TGTGCCAGTAACACACCGGGACAGGGAAATAGCAATCAGCCCCAGCATTTT. Translation: CASNTPGQGNSNQPQHF.

This clone was detected a few times. This rearrangement joins TRBV9 to TRBJ1-1; no definite D call. V shed 3 bases and J shed 8 bases, with 17 bases lying between them. Per the germline V gene, CDR1 is SGDLS and CDR2 is YYNGEE. The CDR3 spans 14 residues. CDR3 nucleotide sequence: TGTGCCAGCAGCGGAAGGGCAGGCTCCGGAGAAGCTTTCTTT. Protein: CASSGRAGSGEAFF.

The chain recombines TRBV5-1 with TRBJ2-7; 10 nucleotides agree with TRBD1. The ends lost 0 bases at V and 4 bases at J; junction bases unmatched: 4. CDR3 length: 15 residues. CDR1 is SGHRS, CDR2 YFSETQ, per germline. The CDR3, as DNA: TGCGCCAGCAGCTTGGCGACAGGGGGCAAGTACGAGCAGTACTTC. Protein: CASSLATGGKYEQYF.

V is TRBV14 and J is TRBJ2-7, with TRBD1 matching over 7 bases. CDR3 length equals 17 residues. Germline trimming cut 4 bases from V and 2 bases from J; bases unmatched to any gene: 14. Germline CDR1 SGHDN, CDR2 FVKESK. The CDR3 DNA is TGTGCCAGCAGCCCCACGACAGGGACCCTGTCTACCTACGAGCAGTACTTC. Its protein product is CASSPTTGTLSTYEQYF. The full variable domain, its missing parts supplied by reference TRBV14 and TRBJ2-7, is EAGVTQFPSHSVIEKGQTVTLRCDPISGHDNLYWYRRVMGKEIKFLLHFVKESKQDESGMPNNRFLAERTGGTYSTLKVQPAELEDSGVYFCASSPTTGTLSTYEQYFGPGTRLTVT.

V gene TRBV9 combines with J gene TRBJ2-5; the match to TRBD2 covers 9 bases. V was pared by 4 bases and J by 5 bases, with 9 bases of the junction left unmatched. The germline V gene has CDR1 SGDLS and CDR2 YYNGEE. The CDR3 extends over 15 amino acids. The CDR3 nucleotides read TGTGCCAGCAGCCCCCGACTAGCGGAGAGGGAGACCCAGTACTTC. Protein product: CASSPRLAERETQYF.

CDR3 amino acids: CATSRTGTGENEQYF. The CDR3 DNA reads as TGTGCCACCAGCAGAACCGGGACAGGGGAAAACGAGCAGTACTTC. The chain combines TRBV15 with TRBJ2-7, with 10 bases aligning to TRBD1. V lost 2 bases and J lost 5; bases outside the gene matches: 6. The CDR3 loop spans 15 amino acids. Germline values: CDR1 LNHNV, CDR2 YYDKDF (reference sequence).

The table lists this clone with a count of one. This chain links TRBV27 with TRBJ2-5; D is possibly TRBD1 or TRBD2 (5 bases each). The CDR3 runs to 15 residues. V shed 7 bases and J shed 1 base, with 16 bases lying between them. Germline V gene sequence: CDR1 MNHEY, CDR2 SMNVEV (reference sequence). The CDR3 DNA sequence: TGTGCCAGCAACGCTTTAGGGGCGGGCCAAGAGACCCAGTACTTC. Residues: CASNALGAGQETQYF.

The J gene is TRBJ2-3, the V gene TRBV15; D gene ambiguous. Germline CDR1 LNHNV, CDR2 YYDKDF (reference sequence). V lost 1 base and J lost 2, with 10 bases in between. The CDR3 extends over 15 amino acids. CDR3 sequence reads: CATSRVMATTDTQYF. The DNA of the CDR3 is TGTGCCACCAGCAGAGTGATGGCCACCACAGATACGCAGTATTTT.